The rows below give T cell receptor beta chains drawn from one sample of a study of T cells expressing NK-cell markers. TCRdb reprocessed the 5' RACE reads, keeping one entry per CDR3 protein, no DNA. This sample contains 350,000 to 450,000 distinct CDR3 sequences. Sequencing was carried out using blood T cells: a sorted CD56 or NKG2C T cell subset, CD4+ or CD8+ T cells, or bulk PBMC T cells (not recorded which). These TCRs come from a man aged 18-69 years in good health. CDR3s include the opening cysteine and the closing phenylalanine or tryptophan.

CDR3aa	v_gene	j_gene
CASSQVPSLTSGRSTQYF	TRBV3-1	TRBJ2-3
CASGSNPGQGENEAFF	TRBV12-5	TRBJ1-1
CASSLQGARSGYTF	TRBV7-2	TRBJ1-2
CASSLRDGADSPLHF	TRBV5-1	TRBJ1-6
CASSLDARIHPDTQYF	TRBV5-1	TRBJ2-3
CAHHHPNRIYGYTF	TRBV30	TRBJ1-2
CASSQAKGANTGELFF	TRBV11-2	TRBJ2-2
CASSPVIGGGYNEQFF	TRBV7-3	TRBJ2-1
CASSARESTDTQYF	TRBV7-6	TRBJ2-3
CATSRNPGGGWNEQFF	TRBV15	TRBJ2-1
CASSDHRDLRNQPQHF	TRBV6-4	TRBJ1-5
CASSYDGTGDEKLFF	TRBV7-9	TRBJ1-4
CASSLDRSYNSPLHF	TRBV7-2	TRBJ1-6
CASSASRELPYEQYF	TRBV12-3/TRBV12-4	TRBJ2-7
CASSFTGGRGEQFF	TRBV7-9	TRBJ2-1
CSVEVYGGTQYF	TRBV29-1	TRBJ2-3
CASSLATGQGHEQYF	TRBV7-2	TRBJ2-7
CSAAGQGGRNIDEQFF	TRBV20-1	TRBJ2-1
CASTEDRTNNSPLHF	TRBV6-1	TRBJ1-6
CSVGGPTGSNHGQYF	TRBV29-1	TRBJ2-7
CASSLKQNNSPLHF	TRBV27	TRBJ1-6
CASSYGASGGLTDTQYF	TRBV6-2/TRBV6-3	TRBJ2-3
CASRQEGRTDTQYF	TRBV7-8	TRBJ2-3
CASSRDATATQYF	TRBV5-6	TRBJ2-3
CASSRTGVEQYF	TRBV18	TRBJ2-7
CASSLASGDYGYTF	TRBV5-1	TRBJ1-2
CATSPRSGGNTGELFF	TRBV24-1	TRBJ2-2
CASSYPGGYGYTF	TRBV7-9	TRBJ1-2